Listed here are 29 T cell receptor beta chains from one sample, sequenced in a study of blood T cell repertoires in COVID-19. Libraries were prepared by immunoSEQ multiplex PCR; TCRdb keeps only in-frame clonotypes and omits some of them. Among some 97,000 clones listed, 70% to 80% were seen once. The material sequenced was peripheral blood. The receptor source for this set is a woman in her 70s with acute or convalescent COVID-19.

The chain recombines TRBV10-1 with TRBJ2-7; 10 bases are a match to TRBD1. V shed 4 bases, J shed 6 bases, and the junction held 3 bases outside the gene matches. Germline values: CDR1 WNHNN, CDR2 SYGVQD (reference sequence). The CDR3 length is 13 residues. Written as DNA, the CDR3 is TGCGCCAGCAGTGCGGGGACAGGGGCCGAGCAGTACTTC. Amino acids: CASSAGTGAEQYF.

The rearrangement uses TRBV18 and TRBJ2-7; tentative D call: TRBD1 (5 bases). Germline V CDR1 and CDR2: KGHSH, LQKENI. The V end lost 2 bases, the J end lost 0 bases, and 8 bases lay between the germline ends. The CDR3 consists of 14 residues. CDR3 DNA: TGTGCCAGCTCACCAGCCGGACACTCCTACGAGCAGTACTTC. Amino acids: CASSPAGHSYEQYF.

The DNA of the CDR3 is TGTGCCAGCAGTTACTCGGACAGGGGAGAGGATTTCTTT. As protein: CASSYSDRGEDFF. The chain has TRBV6-5 and TRBJ1-1; 9 positions match TRBD1. Germline CDR1 is MNHEY and CDR2 is SVGAGI. This CDR3 has 13 amino acids. J lost 13 bases, V lost 0 bases, and 6 bases had no gene match.

This clone has only one observation. The V gene is TRBV19, the J gene TRBJ1-6; TRBD1 agrees at 10 bases. With V trimmed by 10 bases and J by 13 bases, 10 bases remained unmatched. Germline CDR1 is LNHDA and CDR2 is SQIVND (reference sequence). This CDR3 has 13 amino acids. The CDR3 DNA reads as TGTGCCACGAAACCGGGACAGGGGATTCCCCTCCACTTT. Translating it yields CATKPGQGIPLHF.

This rearrangement joins TRBV19 to TRBJ1-1; D call uncertain. Germline loops: CDR1 LNHDA, CDR2 SQIVND (reference sequence). The CDR3 totals 15 residues. V was pared by 5 bases and J by 0 bases, with 13 bases between. CDR3 DNA: TGTGCCAGTAGTCTGAGGAAGGATCTGAACACTGAAGCTTTCTTT. Protein sequence: CASSLRKDLNTEAFF.

CDR3 sequence (DNA): TGTGCCAGCAGTCCGGGACAGGGGGCATATCAGCCCCAGCATTTT. This translates into CASSPGQGAYQPQHF. This chain connects TRBV6-2 or TRBV6-3 to TRBJ1-5; 12 bases align to TRBD1. Germline lookup yields CDR1 MNHEY and CDR2 SVGEGT. Unmatched junction bases numbered 4, after V lost 5 bases and J lost 5 bases. The CDR3 consists of 15 residues.

This clone was picked up one time. V and J are TRBV6-5 and TRBJ2-2, with D unresolved. Germline values: CDR1 MNHEY, CDR2 SVGAGI. This CDR3 is built from 15 residues. V lost 7 bases and J 5 bases, leaving 17 bases between the germline ends. DNA for the CDR3: TGTGCCAGCATCCTAGAAGTAAGGAGAACCGGGGAGCTGTTTTTT. Amino acids: CASILEVRRTGELFF.

This clone was found once. The chain has TRBV20-1 and TRBJ1-2; D remains ambiguous. The length of the CDR3 is 14 residues. Trimming cost V 3 bases and J 0 bases, with 11 bases left between them. Germline V gene lookup returns CDR1 DFQATT and CDR2 SNEGSKA (reference sequence). CDR3 amino acids: CSASPPGTNYGYTF. The CDR3 DNA reads TGCAGTGCTAGTCCCCCCGGGACTAACTATGGCTACACCTTC.

The chain uses TRBV2 and TRBJ1-3; D gene ambiguous. Trimming stripped 3 bases from V and 0 bases from J, with 6 bases between. This CDR3 comprises 14 residues. Germline CDR1 is SNHLY and CDR2 is FYNNEI. The CDR3 bases are TGTGCCAGCAGTGACGTCGTCTCTGGAAACACCATATATTTT. Protein sequence: CASSDVVSGNTIYF. The full variable domain, rest sourced from reference TRBV2 and TRBJ1-3, is EPEVTQTPSHQVTQMGQEVILRCVPISNHLYFYWYRQILGQKVEFLVSFYNNEISEKSEIFDDQFSVERPDGSNFTLKIRSTKLEDSAMYFCASSDVVSGNTIYFGEGSWLTVV.

The chain carries TRBV5-8 and TRBJ1-5; TRBD1 might be the D (5 bases). V lost 1 base and J 0 bases, leaving 11 bases between the germline ends. The CDR3 spans 16 residues. The germline V gene encodes CDR1 SGHTS and CDR2 YDEGEE. CDR3: CASSLYRGGSNQPQHF. The CDR3 bases are TGTGCCAGCAGCTTGTATCGGGGGGGTAGCAATCAGCCCCAGCATTTT.

The chain employs TRBV6-4 and TRBJ1-6; tentatively, D is TRBD1 (5 bases). This CDR3 spans 13 amino acids. The germline V gene encodes CDR1 MRHNA and CDR2 SNTAGT. In DNA, the CDR3 is TGTGGCGCGGTGGGGCCGGTGGATTCACCCCTCCACTTT. It specifies CGAVGPVDSPLHF.

V gene TRBV6-6 combines with J gene TRBJ2-3; 10 bases fit TRBD2. The CDR3 spans 16 residues. Germline loops: CDR1 MNHNY, CDR2 SVGAGI (reference sequence). With V trimmed by 5 bases and J by 2 bases, 7 bases remained unmatched. The CDR3 is CASSPQRGGYTDTQYF. CDR3 nucleotide sequence: TGTGCCAGCAGTCCGCAGCGGGGGGGCTACACAGATACGCAGTATTTT.

The chain is built from TRBV7-9 and TRBJ1-6; D gene unclear. V lost 4 bases and J 7 bases, leaving 8 bases between the germline ends. Germline CDR1 and CDR2: SEHNR and FQNEAQ (reference sequence). This CDR3 is built from 13 residues. The CDR3 nucleotides are TGTGCCAGCAGCTCCTCCCCGAATTCACCCCTCCACTTT. This sequence encodes CASSSSPNSPLHF.

This clone has a single count. The gene calls are TRBV3-1 (or the pseudogene TRBV3-2) and TRBJ1-5; weak D call: TRBD1 (5 bases). Trimming removed 0 bases from V and 0 bases from J, with 6 bases in between. Germline CDR1 LGHDT, CDR2 YNNKEL (reference sequence). This CDR3 region has 15 residues. CDR3 bases: TGTGCCAGCAGCCAAGATGGGGCTAGCAATCAGCCCCAGCATTTT. It yields the protein CASSQDGASNQPQHF.

The chain is built from TRBV18 and TRBJ2-2; D is perhaps TRBD2 (6 bases). The germline V gene encodes CDR1 KGHSH and CDR2 LQKENI. The V end lost 6 bases, the J end lost 1 base, and 15 bases lay between the germline ends. The CDR3 totals 16 residues. CDR3 in amino acids: CASSPTGTENTGELFF. CDR3 sequence (DNA): TGTGCCAGCTCTCCTACCGGGACTGAGAACACCGGGGAGCTGTTTTTT. The variable domain in full, completed from reference TRBV18 and TRBJ2-2, reads NAGVMQNPRHLVRRRGQEARLRCSPMKGHSHVYWYRQLPEEGLKFMVYLQKENIIDESGMPKERFSAEFPKEGPSILRIQQVVRGDSAAYFCASSPTGTENTGELFFGEGSRLTVL.

This chain uses TRBV6-5 with TRBJ1-2; the D gene is possibly TRBD1 (6 bases). Germline V gene sequence: CDR1 MNHEY, CDR2 SVGAGI. Trimming took 11 bases from V and 7 from J, leaving 17 bases between them. The CDR3 covers 12 residues. The CDR3 coding sequence is TGTGCCTCGTCGGGGGGGGCAACTGGCTACACCTTC. The encoded protein is CASSGGATGYTF.

The chain has TRBV7-2 and TRBJ1-1; TRBD1 matches 7 bases. This CDR3 has 13 residues. Germline CDR1 is SGHTA and CDR2 is FQGNSA. Trimming removed 6 bases from V and 5 bases from J; junction bases left unmatched: 6. CDR3 DNA: TGTGCCAGCAGGGAAGACAGGGTAACTGAAGCTTTCTTT. Translated, it gives CASREDRVTEAFF.

The rearrangement uses TRBV7-9 and TRBJ2-1, with 10 bases matching TRBD2. CDR1 and CDR2 from the germline V gene are SEHNR and FQNEAQ (reference sequence). The J segment lost 6 bases and the V segment lost 4 bases, leaving 6 bases of the junction unmatched. The CDR3 covers 15 residues. CDR3 bases: TGTGCCAGCAGCTCACAGCGGGGGGGCCGCAATGAGCAGTTCTTC. Translating it yields CASSSQRGGRNEQFF.

This clone was seen a few times. V is TRBV6-2 or TRBV6-3 and J is TRBJ1-2; D gene ambiguous. The CDR3 is made up of 14 amino acids. Trimming cost V 2 bases and J 7 bases, with 14 bases left between them. Germline V gene lookup returns CDR1 MNHEY and CDR2 SVGEGT. CDR3 residues: CASSYLRDSSGYTF. CDR3 nucleotide sequence: TGTGCCAGCAGTTACCTACGGGATAGCTCTGGCTACACCTTC.

The chain joins TRBV7-8 to TRBJ2-7, with D tentatively TRBD1 (5 bases). Trimming removed 5 bases at V and 2 bases at J, with 13 bases between. The CDR3 is 14 residues long. The germline gives CDR1 SGHVS, CDR2 FQNEAQ. DNA for the CDR3: TGTGCCAGCAGCGCCTGGCCAGGGACCTACGAGCAGTACGTC. This sequence encodes CASSAWPGTYEQYV.

The sample holds a few counts of this clone. V gene TRBV9 combines with J gene TRBJ2-3; D may be TRBD2 (5 bases). Germline CDR1 and CDR2: SGDLS and YYNGEE. V was pared by 5 bases and J by 2 bases, with 15 bases between. This CDR3 is built from 15 residues. Here the CDR3 reads CASSAGSGITDTQYF. The CDR3 DNA follows: TGTGCCAGCAGTGCAGGTTCGGGGATCACAGATACGCAGTATTTT.

A word on this clone: Other DNA variants within this sample encode the same CDR3. The chain links TRBV28 to TRBJ1-5; possibly TRBD1 for D (6 bases). Germline V gene data show CDR1 as MDHEN and CDR2 as SYDVKM. The ends were cut back, 6 bases at V and 3 bases at J, with 12 bases in the middle. The CDR3 extends over 14 amino acids. The DNA for the CDR3 is TGTGCCAGCAGCCTCGGACAGCCCAATCAGCCCCAGCATTTT. This encodes CASSLGQPNQPQHF. Variable domain in full (rest from reference TRBV28 and TRBJ1-5): DVKVTQSSRYLVKRTGEKVFLECVQDMDHENMFWYRQDPGLGLRLIYFSYDVKMKEKGDIPEGYSVSREKKERFSLILESASTNQTSMYLCASSLGQPNQPQHFGDGTRLSIL.

The chain combines TRBV6-4 with TRBJ1-5; 7 nucleotides line up with TRBD1. Germline V gives CDR1 MRHNA, CDR2 SNTAGT. The CDR3 extends over 15 amino acids. V lost 8 bases to trimming and J lost 3 bases; unmatched junction nucleotides: 10. The CDR3 loop reads CASRQEGQINQPQHF. CDR3 nucleotide sequence: TGTGCCAGCCGCCAAGAGGGACAGATCAATCAGCCCCAGCATTTT.

The chain uses TRBV28 and TRBJ1-5, with a tentative D call TRBD1 (6 bases). The CDR3 covers 17 residues. The germline gives CDR1 MDHEN, CDR2 SYDVKM. V gave up 5 bases and J gave up 1 base, with 18 bases separating them. CDR3 in DNA: TGTGCCAGCAGTAGCTCGGACAGACGACTAAGCAATCAGCCCCAGCATTTT. Amino acids: CASSSSDRRLSNQPQHF.

This rearrangement joins TRBV5-1 to TRBJ2-3, with TRBD2 as a possible D gene (6 bases). Germline loops: CDR1 SGHRS, CDR2 YFSETQ. V shed 4 bases and J shed 1 base, with 19 bases lying between them. The CDR3 has 17 residues. The CDR3 region is CASSPGDSPDRTDTQYF. DNA for the CDR3: TGCGCCAGCAGCCCGGGGGACTCCCCGGACCGCACAGATACGCAGTATTTT.

The gene calls are TRBV6-6 and TRBJ2-1; 9 nucleotides line up with TRBD1. The germline V gene encodes CDR1 MNHNY and CDR2 SVGAGI (reference sequence). The V segment lost 2 bases and the J segment 4 bases; nucleotides outside the gene matches: 3. This CDR3 spans 15 amino acids. The CDR3 sequence: CASSYGTGLYNEQFF. The CDR3 DNA follows: TGTGCCAGCAGTTACGGGACAGGGCTTTACAATGAGCAGTTCTTC.

This chain's CDR3 is CATTGSFYEQYF. The CDR3 DNA follows: TGTGCCACTACGGGGTCCTTCTACGAGCAGTACTTC. The chain combines TRBV10-3 with TRBJ2-7; D possibly corresponds to TRBD2 (5 bases). V shed 10 bases and J shed 3 bases, with 13 bases lying between them. The V gene's germline CDR1 is ENHRY and CDR2 SYGVKD. This CDR3 spans 12 amino acids.

The chain couples TRBV7-2 to TRBJ2-6; D is unclear. Germline V lookup: CDR1 SGHTA, CDR2 FQGNSA. The CDR3 length is 17 residues. V lost 5 bases and J 0 bases, leaving 14 bases between the germline ends. The CDR3 here is CASSNRVGTSGANVLTF. In nucleotides, the CDR3 is TGTGCCAGCAGCAACCGAGTCGGTACCTCTGGGGCCAACGTCCTGACTTTC.

The chain joins TRBV2 to TRBJ1-1; a possible D gene is TRBD1 (5 bases). Germline CDR1 reads SNHLY; CDR2 reads FYNNEI. V was trimmed by 5 bases and J by 2 bases, leaving 9 bases between them. The CDR3 has 13 residues. This CDR3 reads CASSTDSNTEAFF. In DNA form, the CDR3 reads TGTGCCAGCAGTACTGACAGCAACACTGAAGCTTTCTTT.